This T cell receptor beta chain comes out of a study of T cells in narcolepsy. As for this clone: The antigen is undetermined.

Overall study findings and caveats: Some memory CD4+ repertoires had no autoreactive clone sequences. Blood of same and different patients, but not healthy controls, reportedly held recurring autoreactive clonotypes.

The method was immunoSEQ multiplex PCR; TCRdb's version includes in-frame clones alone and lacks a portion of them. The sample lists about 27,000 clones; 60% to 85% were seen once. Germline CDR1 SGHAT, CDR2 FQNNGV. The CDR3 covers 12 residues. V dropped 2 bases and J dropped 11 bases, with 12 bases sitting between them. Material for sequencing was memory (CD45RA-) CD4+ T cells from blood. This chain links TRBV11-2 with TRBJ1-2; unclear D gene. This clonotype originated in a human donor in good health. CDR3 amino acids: CASSLTAMGYTF. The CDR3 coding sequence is TGTGCCAGCAGCTTAACGGCCATGGGGTACACCTTC.